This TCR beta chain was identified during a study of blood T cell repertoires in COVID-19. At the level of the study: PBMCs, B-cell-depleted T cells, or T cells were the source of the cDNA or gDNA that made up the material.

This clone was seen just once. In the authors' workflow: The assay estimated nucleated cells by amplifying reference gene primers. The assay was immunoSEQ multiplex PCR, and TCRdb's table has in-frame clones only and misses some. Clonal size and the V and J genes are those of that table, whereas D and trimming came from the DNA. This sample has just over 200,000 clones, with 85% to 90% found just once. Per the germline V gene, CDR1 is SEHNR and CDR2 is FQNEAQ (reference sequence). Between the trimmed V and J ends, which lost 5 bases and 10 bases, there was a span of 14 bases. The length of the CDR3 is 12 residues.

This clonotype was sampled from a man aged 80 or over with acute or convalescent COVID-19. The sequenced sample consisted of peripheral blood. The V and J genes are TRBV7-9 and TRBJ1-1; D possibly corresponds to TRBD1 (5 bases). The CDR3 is CASSGQGSLAFF. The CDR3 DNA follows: TGTGCCAGCAGCGGACAAGGAAGTTTAGCTTTCTTT.